The 9 T cell receptor beta chains in this list originate from one sample, sequenced in a study of identical twins (dated by TCRdb to 2016 to 2018). The library was prepared using 5' RACE. The sequencer was an Illumina HiSeq 2000. TCRdb itself trimmed the public reads at Q25 with fastp, ran MiXCR and retained productive beta chains. All rows with the same CDR3 protein become a single entry with the most common DNA and genes. The sample table records approximately 230,000 distinct CDR3 sequences; 5.5% to 7.5% of these occur just once. In total, the top ten clones hold just over 14% of the sample. These same records also appear under a second study, on T cells expressing NK-cell markers.

The sequenced sample was CD8+ T cells sorted from blood. The receptor set was obtained from a woman under 30 in good health.

This clonotype was recorded at least ten times. The chain combines TRBV5-6 with TRBJ2-1; D unclear. Germline CDR1 is SGHDT and CDR2 is YYEEEE. The CDR3 sequence is 12 residues long. V dropped 1 base and J dropped 5 bases, with 4 bases sitting between them. CDR3 nucleotide sequence: TGTGCCAGCAGCTTGTTTGACAATGAGCAGTTCTTC. As protein: CASSLFDNEQFF.

This clonotype has a handful of counts. The V gene is TRBV5-1, the J gene TRBJ1-2; no reliable D call. The ends were cut back, 0 bases at V and 6 bases at J, with 9 bases in the middle. The CDR3 length is 13 residues. Germline CDR1 SGHRS, CDR2 YFSETQ. The CDR3 nucleotides read TGCGCCAGCAGCTTGGCCGGGCGGGATGGCTACACCTTC. Translated: CASSLAGRDGYTF.

This clonotype has ten or more counts. This chain uses TRBV20-1 with TRBJ1-1; D ambiguous. Trimming took off 6 bases at V and 10 bases at J, with 18 bases between the two ends. This CDR3 is built from 12 residues. CDR1 and CDR2 (germline): DFQATT, SNEGSKA (reference sequence). CDR3 residues: CSALEGAPVAFF. CDR3 in DNA: TGCAGTGCCCTGGAGGGCGCCCCGGTAGCTTTCTTT.

The rearrangement links TRBV20-1 to TRBJ2-7; 9 nucleotides match TRBD1. The junction had 5 bases not matched to a gene; V was cut back by 5 bases and J by 3 bases. Looked up from germline, CDR1 is DFQATT and CDR2 is SNEGSKA (reference sequence). The CDR3 length is 13 residues. CDR3: CSAWPGQGYEQYF. DNA of the CDR3: TGCAGTGCTTGGCCGGGACAGGGCTACGAGCAGTACTTC.

This clonotype came up a few times. The chain's CDR3 is CASSQGQFNTEAFF. In DNA, the CDR3 is TGCGCCAGCAGCCAGGGACAGTTTAACACTGAAGCTTTCTTT. The chain is built from TRBV4-1 and TRBJ1-1, with 7 bases aligning to TRBD1. This CDR3 spans 14 amino acids. Germline-derived CDR1 and CDR2 are MGHRA and YSYEKL. The ends lost 3 bases at V and 2 bases at J; junction bases unmatched: 3.

In this sample, this clonotype turned up many times. The chain uses TRBV7-9 and TRBJ2-7; 10 bases are a match to TRBD1. V was clipped by 4 bases and J by 6 bases; unmatched bases: 6. In germline, CDR1 is SEHNR, CDR2 FQNEAQ (reference sequence). This CDR3 contains 14 residues. CDR3 DNA sequence: TGTGCCAGCAGCTGGGGGACAGGGGAGGCCGAGCAGTACTTC. Protein sequence: CASSWGTGEAEQYF.

A few counts support this clonotype. The chain uses TRBV30 and TRBJ2-7; 7 bases align to TRBD1. The CDR3 extends over 13 amino acids. Germline CDR1 GTSNPN, CDR2 SVGIG (reference sequence). The J segment lost 3 bases and the V segment lost 2 bases, leaving 4 bases of the junction unmatched. The chain's CDR3 is CAWSWAGGYEQYF. CDR3 nucleotide sequence: TGTGCCTGGAGTTGGGCAGGGGGCTACGAGCAGTACTTC.

The CDR3 bases are TGTGCCAGCAGTTTAGGACGGGGCCCGTATACGCAGTATTTT. Amino acid sequence: CASSLGRGPYTQYF. The chain links TRBV27 to TRBJ2-3; D is possibly TRBD1 or TRBD2 (5 bases each). Germline V gene lookup returns CDR1 MNHEY and CDR2 SMNVEV (reference sequence). The CDR3 is made up of 14 amino acids. Trimming cost V 2 bases and J 7 bases, with 13 bases left between them.

Only a few counts were recorded for this clonotype. This chain uses TRBV6-2 or TRBV6-3 with TRBJ1-1; D is unresolved. V lost 5 bases, J lost 2 bases, and 3 bases lay in between. Germline lookup yields CDR1 MNHEY and CDR2 SVGEGT. This CDR3 has 11 amino acids. The CDR3 coding sequence is TGTGCCAGCAGTCACAACACTGAAGCTTTCTTT. It yields the protein CASSHNTEAFF.